This record covers a single T cell receptor (beta chain). The data belong to a study of T cell responses to AZD1222 COVID-19 vaccine. Sequencing was performed with immunoSEQ multiplex PCR; in TCRdb, only in-frame clones are kept and a portion is missing. The table has tens of thousands of clones, 80% to 90% seen once. This clonotype was sampled from an adult who received the AZD1222 COVID-19 vaccine. Sequenced material: peripheral blood, taken 28 days after the second AZD1222 dose.

The chain's CDR3 is CATSEPTVNTGELFF. The CDR3 nucleotides are TGTGCCACCAGTGAGCCAACAGTTAACACCGGGGAGCTGTTTTTT. The rearrangement links TRBV24-1 to TRBJ2-2; D gene uncertain. The CDR3 has 15 amino acids. Germline lookup yields CDR1 KGHDR and CDR2 SFDVKD. V lost 4 bases, J lost 2 bases, and 10 bases lay in between.